Listed here are 17 T cell receptor beta chains from one sample, sequenced in a study of early T cells in non-severe SARS-CoV-2 infection. TCRdb fed the 5' RACE reads into MiXCR, producing one record per CDR3 protein. Here the sample spans about 80,000 distinct CDR3 sequences, roughly 12% being singletons. Sequenced here: whole blood, sampled at baseline. These receptors were obtained from an adult who was a healthcare worker with PCR-confirmed SARS-CoV-2 infection or an uninfected control (not recorded which). The donor label of this sample is uncertain.

This clonotype was detected many times. The gene calls are TRBV18 and TRBJ2-1; D unclear. The CDR3 has 11 residues. Trimming cost V 2 bases and J 7 bases, with 3 bases left between them. CDR1 is KGHSH, CDR2 LQKENI, per germline. The CDR3 sequence: CASSPINEQFF. CDR3 DNA: TGTGCCAGCTCACCAATTAATGAGCAGTTCTTC.

Only a few counts were recorded for this clonotype. The chain has TRBV7-9 and TRBJ2-1, with D possibly TRBD1 on 5 matching bases. The germline V gene encodes CDR1 SEHNR and CDR2 FQNEAQ (reference sequence). V was shortened by 7 bases and J by 8 bases, with 12 bases between the two germline ends. There are 12 residues in the CDR3. CDR3: CASIQGYHEQFF. The CDR3 region has the DNA TGTGCCAGCATTCAGGGTTACCATGAGCAGTTCTTC.

This clonotype appeared a few times. This rearrangement joins TRBV4-2 to TRBJ2-7; 9 positions match TRBD1. Germline CDR1 reads LGHNA; CDR2 reads YNFKEQ. The CDR3 runs 17 residues. V lost 0 bases to trimming and J lost 4 bases; unmatched junction nucleotides: 10. In DNA form, the CDR3 reads TGTGCCAGCAGCCAAGATGGCAGGACAGGGGACCAATACGAGCAGTACTTC. As protein: CASSQDGRTGDQYEQYF.

V is TRBV7-3 and J is TRBJ2-1; possibly TRBD2 for D (5 bases). Trimming stripped 0 bases from V and 10 bases from J, with 7 bases between. Germline CDR1 SGHTA, CDR2 FQGTGA. The CDR3 has 12 amino acids. CDR3 residues: CASSLTSGEQFF. The CDR3 DNA reads as TGTGCCAGCAGCTTAACGTCGGGGGAGCAGTTCTTC.

This clonotype was observed a few times. The rearrangement links TRBV18 to TRBJ2-3; D gene ambiguous. The CDR3 has 14 residues. V lost 1 base to trimming and J lost 6 bases, with 11 bases between them. CDR1 and CDR2 (germline): KGHSH, LQKENI. This chain's CDR3 is CASSPLPSPDTQYF. The CDR3 region has the DNA TGTGCCAGCTCACCACTACCTTCGCCGGATACGCAGTATTTT.

In this sample, this clonotype turned up a few times. V and J are TRBV12-3 or TRBV12-4 and TRBJ2-1, with TRBD2 matching 10 bases. CDR3 size: 16 residues. Losses at the gene ends were 3 bases for V and 2 bases for J; bases not matched to a gene: 4. Here the CDR3 reads CASSFRAGGTYNEQFF. CDR3 nucleotide sequence: TGTGCCAGCAGTTTCAGAGCGGGAGGGACCTACAATGAGCAGTTCTTC.

This clonotype was counted only a few times. This chain uses TRBV9 with TRBJ2-3; D remains ambiguous. The germline CDR1 and CDR2 sequences are SGDLS and YYNGEE. The germline V and J ends were trimmed by 0 bases and 6 bases, with 11 bases remaining between them. The CDR3 is made up of 14 amino acids. CDR3 bases: TGTGCCAGCAGCGTAGCCCCCCTTCTGGATACGCAGTATTTT. Residues: CASSVAPLLDTQYF.

This clonotype was observed a few times. This chain uses TRBV20-1 with TRBJ2-7, with TRBD1 identical over 10 bases. After removal of 3 bases from V and 2 bases from J, the junction contained 4 bases not matched to a gene. CDR1 and CDR2 from the germline V gene are DFQATT and SNEGSKA (reference sequence). CDR3 length: 14 amino acids. CDR3 in DNA: TGCAGTGCTAGCCGGGACAGGGGTACCTACGAGCAGTACTTC. Protein: CSASRDRGTYEQYF.

As concerns this clonotype: An end of the junction differs from the germline gene, which may be a read error. The chain combines TRBV12-3 or TRBV12-4 with TRBJ2-1; 8 bases align to TRBD2. The CDR3 sequence is 12 residues long. The CDR3 reads CASSPEGTRKIF. The CDR3 region has the DNA TGTGCCAGCAGTCCAGAGGGGACTAGGAAGATCTTC.

This clonotype came up many times. The chain carries TRBV7-9 and TRBJ1-3; tentative D call: TRBD1 (5 bases). Deletions cut 1 base from V and 0 bases from J, with 13 bases between. Germline CDR1 and CDR2: SEHNR and FQNEAQ (reference sequence). CDR3 length equals 17 residues. The CDR3, as DNA: TGTGCCAGCAGCTTAGGACCAACCGGGACCTCTGGAAACACCATATATTTT. As protein: CASSLGPTGTSGNTIYF. Full variable domain (missing parts from reference TRBV7-9 and TRBJ1-3): DTGVSQNPRHKITKRGQNVTFRCDPISEHNRLYWYRQTLGQGPEFLTYFQNEAQLEKSRLLSDRFSAERPKGSFSTLEIQRTEQGDSAMYLCASSLGPTGTSGNTIYFGEGSWLTVV.

This clonotype was seen at least ten times. This rearrangement joins TRBV18 to TRBJ1-1; 9 bases agree with TRBD1. Germline trimming cut 2 bases from V and 4 bases from J; bases unmatched to any gene: 2. Germline CDR1 reads KGHSH; CDR2 reads LQKENI. The CDR3 has 14 amino acids. The CDR3 DNA reads TGTGCCAGCTCACCAGCGACAGGGGGCACTGAAGCTTTCTTT. Translating it yields CASSPATGGTEAFF.

This clonotype was seen a few times. J is TRBJ1-1 and V is TRBV2; 8 positions agree with TRBD1. Germline V gives CDR1 SNHLY, CDR2 FYNNEI. Trimming at V came to 7 bases and at J to 0 bases, leaving 7 bases not matched to a gene. This CDR3 spans 15 amino acids. Here the CDR3 reads CASIPGGGVNTEAFF. Here the CDR3 DNA reads TGTGCCAGCATACCAGGGGGCGGCGTGAACACTGAAGCTTTCTTT.

This clonotype was seen many times. The gene calls are TRBV10-1 and TRBJ2-4; D not resolved. V was clipped by 3 bases and J by 0 bases, with 15 bases between them. The CDR3 is 17 amino acids. CDR1 WNHNN and CDR2 SYGVQD come from the germline V gene (reference sequence). The CDR3 nucleotides read TGCGCCAGCAGTGATCAGCTTGCTCACCTAGCCAAAAACATTCAGTACTTC. It codes for CASSDQLAHLAKNIQYF.

J is TRBJ2-2 and V is TRBV15; D unclear. The CDR3 loop spans 14 amino acids. Looked up from germline, CDR1 is LNHNV and CDR2 is YYDKDF (reference sequence). V lost 1 base to trimming and J lost 4 bases, with 7 bases between them. This chain's CDR3 is CATSRGDGTGELFF. DNA of the CDR3: TGTGCCACCAGCAGAGGCGACGGCACCGGGGAGCTGTTTTTT.

J is TRBJ1-6 and V is TRBV10-3; D not resolved. V lost 4 bases, J lost 0 bases, and 7 bases lay in between. The CDR3 length is 15 residues. Germline-derived CDR1 and CDR2 are ENHRY and SYGVKD. CDR3 in amino acids: CAISAGISYNSPLHF. The DNA for the CDR3 is TGTGCCATCAGTGCCGGGATCTCCTATAATTCACCCCTCCACTTT.

This clonotype has at least ten counts. The CDR3 DNA is TGCAGTGCTAAAGGGACGGCTCGGCCTAGCACAGATACGCAGTATTTT. Its protein product is CSAKGTARPSTDTQYF. The rearrangement links TRBV20-1 to TRBJ2-3; D may correspond to TRBD1 or TRBD2 (5 bases each). The CDR3 contains 16 residues. In germline, CDR1 is DFQATT, CDR2 SNEGSKA (reference sequence). V lost 4 bases and J lost 0, with 17 bases in between.

With respect to this clonotype: This sequence may be a read error, since a much larger clone differs from it by one base. The rearrangement joins TRBV20-1 to TRBJ1-4; no clear D. The V end lost 8 bases, the J end lost 1 base, and 11 bases lay between the germline ends. The germline CDR1 and CDR2 sequences are DFQATT and SNEGSKA (reference sequence). There are 13 residues in the CDR3. CDR3 sequence: CSTTRVTNEKLFF. The CDR3 coding sequence is TGCAGTACCACGAGAGTAACTAATGAAAAACTGTTTTTT.